This entry describes one T cell receptor beta chain. What this receptor recognizes is not known. No clone much larger than this one lies a single base away; base qualities are absent. This record belongs to a study of T cell repertoires in cytomegalovirus infection (dated by TCRdb to about 2019). Background on the whole study: Donor HLA type was relevant to the analysis, as public TCR beta signatures indicated carriage of CMV infection together with the matching HLA type. Points the paper makes about the study in general: The ex vivo response was dominated by HLA-C-restricted CMV-specific TCR beta clonotypes, which also provided the single most frequent clonotype in two of eight donors. Carriers of CMV infection plus the relevant HLA type were discriminated by the cumulative frequency of public TCR beta family members in the study cohort and in an independent roughly 400-donor cohort.

These reads were obtained on an Illumina HiSeq 1500. TCRdb passed the public sequencing reads through fastp at Q25 and MiXCR, retaining productive beta sequences. Every CDR3 protein is listed once, alongside the most common genes and DNA of its rows. The sample records 55,000 to 70,000 distinct CDR3 sequences, more than 20% of which are singletons. The biggest ten clones account for roughly 80% of the sample. The receptor was isolated from a human donor in good health (CMV status not recorded). Some clones in this sample may be carry-over from other donors' samples. The sequencing input was PBMCs, sequenced either directly or after in vitro stimulation (not recorded which).

The CDR3 region reads CAISERTGENEQFF. The DNA sequence is given as TGTGCCATCAGTGAGAGGACAGGGGAGAATGAGCAGTTCTTC. The chain uses TRBV10-3 and TRBJ2-1; 9 bases in the middle match TRBD1. V is cut back by 2 bases and J by 7 bases, with 3 bases in the junction unmatched. The CDR3 has 14 amino acids, counting the end cysteine and phenylalanine. Of all the DNA, just the CDR3 is kept, 42 bases in frame from base 1. The CDR1 and CDR2 encoded by the germline V gene are ENHRY and SYGVKD.